Described below is a single T cell receptor beta chain sequence and its context. The data belong to a study of beta chain features in type 1 diabetes. All of the isolated RNA was reverse transcribed, so expressed TCRB transcripts were sequenced. The repertoire was sequenced with immunoSEQ multiplex PCR; TCRdb's copy has only in-frame clones and lacks some. The data show roughly 150,000 clones, less than 9.5% seen once. Material: central memory CD4+ T cells from blood. This TCR was recovered from a woman aged 18-29 years in good health.

CDR3 DNA: TGTGCCAGCAGCCAAGATGTCTTTGGGGGGATGGACACCATATATTTT. This codes for CASSQDVFGGMDTIYF. The chain employs TRBV4-2 and TRBJ1-3; possible D gene TRBD1, 5 bases. Germline V CDR1 and CDR2: LGHNA, YNFKEQ. This CDR3 has 16 amino acids. Trimming cost V 0 bases and J 8 bases, with 17 bases left between them.